Listed here is a single T cell receptor (beta chain). Its target is unknown. The data stem from a study of cytomegalovirus exposure and HLA in healthy donors. Overall study results and limits: The authors enumerated over 150 TCR beta chains as linked to cytomegalovirus. Prior analysis indicated that the majority of TCR beta V segments exhibited productivity approximately 87% or approximately 30% of the time.

CDR3 length: 17 amino acids. The germline CDR1 and CDR2 sequences are SGHRS and YFSETQ. Trimming shortened V by 0 bases and J by 6 bases, and 19 bases separated the two germline ends. PCR amplification relied on 60 Vbeta primers (plus 13 Jbeta primers). Profiling relied on immunoSEQ multiplex PCR, and the TCRdb table lists in-frame clones only, not all of them. The sample yields more than 150,000 clones, approximately 88% seen once. Sequenced: PBMCs. The rearrangement links TRBV5-1 to TRBJ2-1, with D maybe TRBD2 (6 bases). The receptor was derived from a young woman in good health and CMV-seronegative. The CDR3 sequence: CASSLVSRGNYFNEQFF. CDR3 DNA: TGCGCCAGCAGCTTGGTCTCGCGGGGAAACTACTTCAATGAGCAGTTCTTC.